The 9 T cell receptor beta chains reported below all come from one sample, sequenced in a study of cytomegalovirus exposure and HLA in healthy donors. The PCR had 60 Vbeta and 13 Jbeta primers. Here immunoSEQ multiplex PCR was the method, and the copy in TCRdb shows in-frame clones only, minus some. The sample lists about 150,000 clones; approximately 80% were seen once. The sample was PBMCs. Every receptor here comes from a young man in good health and CMV-seropositive.

This rearrangement joins TRBV7-3 to TRBJ2-1; 7 bases are a match to TRBD2. The CDR3 runs 14 residues. The ends lost 4 bases at V and 5 bases at J; junction bases unmatched: 5. Germline V CDR1 and CDR2: SGHTA, FQGTGA. For the CDR3, the DNA is TGTGCCAGCAGCTCAGCGGGACTAAACAATGAGCAGTTCTTC. Translated: CASSSAGLNNEQFF. The full variable domain, its missing parts supplied by reference TRBV7-3 and TRBJ2-1, is GAGVSQTPSNKVTEKGKYVELRCDPISGHTALYWYRQSLGQGPEFLIYFQGTGAADDSGLPNDRFFAVRPEGSVSTLKIQRTERGDSAVYLCASSSAGLNNEQFFGPGTRLTVL.

V usage is TRBV7-2 and J usage is TRBJ1-5, with D possibly matching TRBD1 (6 bases). The CDR3 runs 16 residues. Germline V gene lookup returns CDR1 SGHTA and CDR2 FQGNSA. Trimming cost V 5 bases and J 1 base, with 15 bases left between them. CDR3 protein: CASSPRPQGSNQPQHF. The CDR3, as DNA: TGTGCCAGCAGCCCTCGCCCTCAGGGGAGCAATCAGCCCCAGCATTTT.

The rearrangement joins TRBV19 to TRBJ2-1; 15 bases are shared with TRBD2. The ends lost 2 bases at V and 5 bases at J; junction bases unmatched: 4. The CDR3 has 17 amino acids. Germline loops: CDR1 LNHDA, CDR2 SQIVND (reference sequence). As DNA, the CDR3 is TGTGCCAGTAGTATAAGGACTAGCGGGAGGGTGAACAATGAGCAGTTCTTC. It codes for CASSIRTSGRVNNEQFF. The full variable domain, in which reference TRBV19 and TRBJ2-1 provide the parts outside the CDR3, is DGGITQSPKYLFRKEGQNVTLSCEQNLNHDAMYWYRQDPGQGLRLIYYSQIVNDFQKGDIAEGYSVSREKKESFPLTVTSAQKNPTAFYLCASSIRTSGRVNNEQFFGPGTRLTVL.

The chain is built from TRBV20-1 and TRBJ1-1, with D unresolved. The germline gives CDR1 DFQATT, CDR2 SNEGSKA (reference sequence). Trimming cost V 8 bases and J 1 base, with 8 bases left between them. The CDR3 is 11 amino acids. CDR3 bases: TGCAGTTCACACAGGAACACTGAAGCTTTCTTT. Translating gives CSSHRNTEAFF.

The genes are TRBV18 and TRBJ1-4; TRBD1 is a possible D gene (5 bases). Germline V gene data show CDR1 as KGHSH and CDR2 as LQKENI. CDR3 length: 15 residues. The V gene lost 4 bases and the J gene lost 3 bases, with 12 bases spanning the gap. The DNA of the CDR3 is TGTGCCAGCTCACGGATGTCGGGGGCTAATGAAAAACTGTTTTTT. This sequence encodes CASSRMSGANEKLFF. The complete variable domain, with remaining parts taken from reference TRBV18 and TRBJ1-4, reads NAGVMQNPRHLVRRRGQEARLRCSPMKGHSHVYWYRQLPEEGLKFMVYLQKENIIDESGMPKERFSAEFPKEGPSILRIQQVVRGDSAAYFCASSRMSGANEKLFFGSGTQLSVL.

The rearrangement joins TRBV6-1 to TRBJ2-1, with D possibly TRBD2 on 6 matching bases. Germline values: CDR1 MNHNS, CDR2 SASEGT. Trimming cost V 6 bases and J 6 bases, with 15 bases left between them. CDR3 length: 14 amino acids. In DNA, the CDR3 is TGTGCCAGCAGCGCACGCGTGGAGGGCAATGAGCAGTTCTTC. Its protein product is CASSARVEGNEQFF.

CDR3 coding DNA: TGCGCCAGCAGCTTGGGGACAGGGAATGAAAAACTGTTTTTT. It is translated as CASSLGTGNEKLFF. The rearrangement uses TRBV5-1 and TRBJ1-4, with TRBD1 matching over 8 bases. CDR1 and CDR2 from the germline V gene are SGHRS and YFSETQ. J lost 5 bases, V lost 0 bases, and 0 bases had no gene match. The CDR3 sequence is 14 residues long.

V and J are TRBV4-1 and TRBJ1-5; possible D gene TRBD1, 5 bases. The CDR3 has 15 amino acids. Germline loops: CDR1 MGHRA, CDR2 YSYEKL. The V end lost 1 base, the J end lost 6 bases, and 13 bases lay between the germline ends. The CDR3, as DNA: TGCGCCAGCAGCCAAGGCCTAGGGGTGGGTCAGCCCCAGCATTTT. Protein product: CASSQGLGVGQPQHF.

This clone was counted a few times. CDR3 nucleotide sequence: TGTGCCAGCAACTACGGGGGCACTGAAGCTTTCTTT. This codes for CASNYGGTEAFF. The chain recombines TRBV5-4 with TRBJ1-1, with a tentative D call TRBD1 (5 bases). CDR1 and CDR2 from the germline V gene are SGHNT and YYREEE (reference sequence). The CDR3 sequence is 12 residues long. V was shortened by 6 bases and J by 4 bases, with 10 bases between the two germline ends.